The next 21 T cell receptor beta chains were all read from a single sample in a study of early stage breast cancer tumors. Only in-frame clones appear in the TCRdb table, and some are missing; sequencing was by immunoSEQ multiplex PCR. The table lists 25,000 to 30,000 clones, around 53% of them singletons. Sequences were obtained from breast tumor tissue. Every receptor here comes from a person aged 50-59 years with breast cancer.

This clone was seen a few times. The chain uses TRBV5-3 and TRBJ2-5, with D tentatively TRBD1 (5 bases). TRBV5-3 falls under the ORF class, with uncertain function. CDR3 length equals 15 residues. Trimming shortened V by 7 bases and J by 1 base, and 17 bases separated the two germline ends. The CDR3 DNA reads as TGTGCCAGATATCTAGGGGAAGGTAGCCAAGAGACCCAGTACTTC. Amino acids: CARYLGEGSQETQYF.

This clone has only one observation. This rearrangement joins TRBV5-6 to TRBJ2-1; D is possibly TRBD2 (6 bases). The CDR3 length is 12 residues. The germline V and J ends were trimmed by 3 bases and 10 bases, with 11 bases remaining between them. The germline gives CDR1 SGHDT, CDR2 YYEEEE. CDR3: CASSYERVEQFF. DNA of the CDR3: TGTGCCAGCAGCTACGAGCGGGTCGAGCAGTTCTTC.

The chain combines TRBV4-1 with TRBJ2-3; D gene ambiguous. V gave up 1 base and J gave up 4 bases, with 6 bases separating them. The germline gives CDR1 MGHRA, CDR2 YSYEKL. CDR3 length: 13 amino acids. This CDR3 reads CASSQVPADTQYF. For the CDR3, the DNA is TGCGCCAGCAGCCAAGTCCCCGCAGATACGCAGTATTTT.

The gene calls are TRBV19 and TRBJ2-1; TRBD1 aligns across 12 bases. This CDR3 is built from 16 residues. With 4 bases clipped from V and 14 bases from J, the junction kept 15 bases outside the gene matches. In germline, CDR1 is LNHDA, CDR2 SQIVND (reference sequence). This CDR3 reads CASSNPGTGGAGLEFF. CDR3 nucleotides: TGTGCCAGTAGTAACCCCGGGACAGGGGGCGCGGGGTTGGAGTTCTTC.

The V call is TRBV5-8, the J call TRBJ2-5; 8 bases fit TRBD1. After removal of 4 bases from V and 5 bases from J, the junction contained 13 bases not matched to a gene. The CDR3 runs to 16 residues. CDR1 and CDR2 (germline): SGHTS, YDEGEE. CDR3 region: CASSIGQGGTRETQYF. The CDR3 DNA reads TGTGCCAGCAGCATCGGACAGGGCGGGACCAGGGAGACCCAGTACTTC.

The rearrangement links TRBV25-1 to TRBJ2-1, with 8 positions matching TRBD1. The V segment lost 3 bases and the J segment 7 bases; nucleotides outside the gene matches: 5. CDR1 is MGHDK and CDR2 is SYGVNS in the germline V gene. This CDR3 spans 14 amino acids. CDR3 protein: CASSDTGGGNEQFF. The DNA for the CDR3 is TGTGCCAGCAGTGACACAGGGGGAGGAAATGAGCAGTTCTTC.

This CDR3 reads CASSDLDRGYEQYF. Here the CDR3 DNA reads TGTGCCAGCAGCGACCTGGACAGGGGGTACGAGCAGTACTTC. This sequence joins TRBV5-4 and TRBJ2-7, with 10 bases fitting TRBD1. The CDR3 is 14 amino acids. CDR1 and CDR2 from the germline V gene are SGHNT and YYREEE (reference sequence). Trimming removed 4 bases from V and 4 bases from J; junction bases left unmatched: 5.

CDR3 amino acids: CASAGRGDTGELFF. The CDR3 DNA reads TGTGCCAGCGCAGGCAGGGGAGACACCGGGGAGCTGTTTTTT. The chain recombines TRBV5-4 with TRBJ2-2, with D tentatively TRBD1 (6 bases). Germline CDR1 SGHNT, CDR2 YYREEE (reference sequence). V was clipped by 7 bases and J by 3 bases, with 13 bases between them. CDR3 length: 14 amino acids.

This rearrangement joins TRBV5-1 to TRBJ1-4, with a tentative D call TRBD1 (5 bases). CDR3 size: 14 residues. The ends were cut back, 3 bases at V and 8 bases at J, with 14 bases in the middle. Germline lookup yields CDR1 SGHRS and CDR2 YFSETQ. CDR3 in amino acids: CASSSGLAGEKLFF. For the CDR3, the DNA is TGCGCCAGCAGCTCGGGACTAGCGGGAGAAAAACTGTTTTTT.

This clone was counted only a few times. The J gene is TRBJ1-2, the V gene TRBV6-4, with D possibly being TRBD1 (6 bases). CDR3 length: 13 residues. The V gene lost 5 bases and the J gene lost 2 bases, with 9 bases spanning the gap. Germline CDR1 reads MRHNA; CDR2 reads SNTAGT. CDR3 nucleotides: TGTGCCAGCAGTCCGACAGGCAACTATGGCTACACCTTC. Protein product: CASSPTGNYGYTF.

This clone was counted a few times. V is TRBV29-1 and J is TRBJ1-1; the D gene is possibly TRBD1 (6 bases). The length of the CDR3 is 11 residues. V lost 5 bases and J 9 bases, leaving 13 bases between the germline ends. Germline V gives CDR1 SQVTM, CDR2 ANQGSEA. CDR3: CSVYTGRKAFF. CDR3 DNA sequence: TGCAGCGTTTACACAGGGAGAAAAGCTTTCTTT.

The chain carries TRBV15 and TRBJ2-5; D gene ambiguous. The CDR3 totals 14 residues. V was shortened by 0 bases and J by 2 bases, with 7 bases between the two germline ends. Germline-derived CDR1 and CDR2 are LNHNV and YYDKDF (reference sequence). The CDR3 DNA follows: TGTGCCACCAGCAGAGATGACCGACAAGAGACCCAGTACTTC. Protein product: CATSRDDRQETQYF.

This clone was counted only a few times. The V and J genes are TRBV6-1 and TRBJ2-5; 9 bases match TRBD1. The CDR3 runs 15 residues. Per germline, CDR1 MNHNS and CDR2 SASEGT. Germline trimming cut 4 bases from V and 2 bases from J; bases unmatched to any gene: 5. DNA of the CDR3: TGTGCCAGCAGTGGACTAGGACAGGGGCAAGAGACCCAGTACTTC. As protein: CASSGLGQGQETQYF.

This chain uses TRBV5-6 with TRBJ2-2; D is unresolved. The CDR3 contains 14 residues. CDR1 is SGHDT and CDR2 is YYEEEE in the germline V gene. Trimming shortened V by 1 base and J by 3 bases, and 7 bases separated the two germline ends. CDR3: CASSLTAHTGELFF. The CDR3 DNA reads TGTGCCAGCAGCTTGACGGCACACACCGGGGAGCTGTTTTTT.

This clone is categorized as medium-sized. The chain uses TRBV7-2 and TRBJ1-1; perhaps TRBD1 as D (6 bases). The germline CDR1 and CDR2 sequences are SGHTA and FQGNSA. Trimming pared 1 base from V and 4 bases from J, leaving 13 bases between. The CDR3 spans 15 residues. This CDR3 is CASSLEGWGATEAFF. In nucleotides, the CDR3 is TGTGCCAGCAGCTTAGAGGGCTGGGGGGCCACTGAAGCTTTCTTT.

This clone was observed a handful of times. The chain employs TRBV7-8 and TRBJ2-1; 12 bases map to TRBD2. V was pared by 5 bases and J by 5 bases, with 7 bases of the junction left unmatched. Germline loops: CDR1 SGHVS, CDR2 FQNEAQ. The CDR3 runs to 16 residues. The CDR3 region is CASSRTSGVENNEQFF. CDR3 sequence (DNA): TGTGCCAGCAGCAGGACTAGCGGGGTTGAGAACAATGAGCAGTTCTTC.

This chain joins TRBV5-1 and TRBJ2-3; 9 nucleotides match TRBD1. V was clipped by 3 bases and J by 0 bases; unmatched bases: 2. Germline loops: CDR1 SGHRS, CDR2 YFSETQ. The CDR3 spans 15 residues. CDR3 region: CASSWGQGSTDTQYF. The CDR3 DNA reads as TGCGCCAGCAGCTGGGGACAGGGAAGCACAGATACGCAGTATTTT.

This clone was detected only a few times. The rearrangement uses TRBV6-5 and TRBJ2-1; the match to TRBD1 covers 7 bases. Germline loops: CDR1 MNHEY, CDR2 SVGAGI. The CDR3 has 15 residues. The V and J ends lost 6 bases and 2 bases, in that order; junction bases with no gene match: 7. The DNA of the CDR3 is TGTGCCAGCAGCCGAAGGGGGCAGCCCTACAATGAGCAGTTCTTC. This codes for CASSRRGQPYNEQFF.

The CDR3 bases are TGCGCCAGCAGAATGGACGGGCCCGCTTTGTATGGCTACACCTTC. Its protein is CASRMDGPALYGYTF. This chain joins TRBV5-1 and TRBJ1-2; D is unclear. Germline loops: CDR1 SGHRS, CDR2 YFSETQ. The CDR3 totals 15 residues. V was clipped by 5 bases and J by 5 bases, with 19 bases between them. Supplemented by reference TRBV5-1 and TRBJ1-2, the full variable domain reads KAGVTQTPRYLIKTRGQQVTLSCSPISGHRSVSWYQQTPGQGLQFLFEYFSETQRNKGNFPGRFSGRQFSNSRSEMNVSTLELGDSALYLCASRMDGPALYGYTFGSGTRLTVV.

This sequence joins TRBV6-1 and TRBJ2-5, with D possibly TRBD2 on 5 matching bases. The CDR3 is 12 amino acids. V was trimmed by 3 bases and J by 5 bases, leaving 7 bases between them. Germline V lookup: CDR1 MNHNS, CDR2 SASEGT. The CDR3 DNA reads TGTGCCAGCAGTGACCCGGGGGAGACCCAGTACTTC. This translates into CASSDPGETQYF.

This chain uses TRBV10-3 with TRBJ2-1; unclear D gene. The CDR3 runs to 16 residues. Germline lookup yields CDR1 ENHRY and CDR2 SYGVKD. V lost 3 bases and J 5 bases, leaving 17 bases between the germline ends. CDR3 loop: CAISDPTEATDNEQFF. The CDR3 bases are TGTGCCATCAGTGATCCTACAGAAGCTACCGACAATGAGCAGTTCTTC.